This entry lists 3 T cell receptor beta chains sequenced from one sample in a study of post-analysis software for immune sequencing data. Findings and caveats of the study: Compared with controls, patients had more of five TRBV segments, including TRBV5-6, TRBV5-1 and TRBV20-1.

The TCR beta cDNA libraries carried unique molecular identifiers. Using its own MiXCR run on the PCR reads, TCRdb lists one record per CDR3 protein. The data contain approximately 730,000 distinct CDR3 sequences, around 45% of them seen just once; the ten biggest clones take up 4.9%. These receptors' targets are unknown. Sequencing was done on a sample of blood. These receptors originate from a girl aged 10-17 years with multiple sclerosis.

The chain recombines TRBV29-1 with TRBJ2-1; 7 bases fit TRBD2. The germline V gene encodes CDR1 SQVTM and CDR2 ANQGSEA. CDR3 length: 15 residues. The J segment lost 8 bases and the V segment lost 1 base, leaving 11 bases of the junction unmatched. CDR3 in amino acids: CSVEVCSASGDEQFF. CDR3 in DNA: TGCAGCGTTGAAGTTTGTTCGGCTAGCGGCGATGAGCAGTTCTTC.

The V and J genes are TRBV6-1 and TRBJ1-4; D ambiguous. V was clipped by 6 bases and J by 8 bases, with 10 bases between them. There are 12 residues in the CDR3. In germline, CDR1 is MNHNS, CDR2 SASEGT. CDR3 loop: CASRTPAEKLFF. CDR3 bases: TGTGCCAGCAGGACCCCCGCAGAAAAACTGTTTTTT.

The chain uses TRBV11-1 and TRBJ2-4; perhaps D is TRBD1 or TRBD2 (5 bases each). The CDR3 contains 16 residues. Trimming stripped 5 bases from V and 0 bases from J, with 14 bases between. CDR1 SGHAT and CDR2 FQDESV come from the germline V gene (reference sequence). The CDR3 DNA is TGTGCCAGCAGCATCGGGACCGATCAAGCCAAAAACATTCAGTACTTC. As protein: CASSIGTDQAKNIQYF.